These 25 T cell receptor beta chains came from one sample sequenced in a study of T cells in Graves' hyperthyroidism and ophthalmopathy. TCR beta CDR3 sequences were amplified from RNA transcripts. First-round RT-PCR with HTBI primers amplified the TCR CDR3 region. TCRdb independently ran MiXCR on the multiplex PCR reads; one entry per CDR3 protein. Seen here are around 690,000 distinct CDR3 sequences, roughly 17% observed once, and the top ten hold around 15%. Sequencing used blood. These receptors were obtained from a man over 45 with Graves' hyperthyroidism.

DNA for the CDR3: TGTGCCAGCAGTGAAGCCGGGACTAGCTACGAGCAGTACTTC. This codes for CASSEAGTSYEQYF. The chain joins TRBV6-1 to TRBJ2-7; 8 bases fit TRBD2. Germline CDR1 is MNHNS and CDR2 is SASEGT. Germline trimming cut 0 bases from V and 3 bases from J; bases unmatched to any gene: 1. The CDR3 contains 14 residues.

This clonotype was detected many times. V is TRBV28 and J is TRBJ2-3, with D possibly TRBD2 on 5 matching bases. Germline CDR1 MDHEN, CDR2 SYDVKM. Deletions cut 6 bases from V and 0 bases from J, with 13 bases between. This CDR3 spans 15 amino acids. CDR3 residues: CASSKTRTSTDTQYF. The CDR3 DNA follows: TGTGCCAGCAGCAAGACGAGGACTAGCACAGATACGCAGTATTTT.

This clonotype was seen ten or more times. In DNA form, the CDR3 reads TGCAGTGCTAGAGATCTTGCGGGAGAGGGTTGGGAGACCCAGTACTTC. The encoded protein is CSARDLAGEGWETQYF. The chain employs TRBV20-1 and TRBJ2-5; 7 bases map to TRBD2. The CDR3 covers 16 residues. V was pared by 0 bases and J by 5 bases, with 12 bases of the junction left unmatched. Germline V lookup: CDR1 DFQATT, CDR2 SNEGSKA (reference sequence).

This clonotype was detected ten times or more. The CDR3 DNA follows: TGTGCCAGCAGTGAAGCTGGGACTAGTGCAGATACGCAGTATTTT. It translates to CASSEAGTSADTQYF. The chain has TRBV6-1 and TRBJ2-3; TRBD2 aligns across 8 bases. Per germline, CDR1 MNHNS and CDR2 SASEGT. This CDR3 is built from 15 residues. Germline trimming cut 0 bases from V and 4 bases from J; bases unmatched to any gene: 3.

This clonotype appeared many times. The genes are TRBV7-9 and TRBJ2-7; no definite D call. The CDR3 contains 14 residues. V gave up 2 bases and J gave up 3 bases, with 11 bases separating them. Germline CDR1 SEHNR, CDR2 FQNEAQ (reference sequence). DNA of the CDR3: TGTGCCAGCAGCTTAAATGGCAACGGCTACGAGCAGTACTTC. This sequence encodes CASSLNGNGYEQYF.

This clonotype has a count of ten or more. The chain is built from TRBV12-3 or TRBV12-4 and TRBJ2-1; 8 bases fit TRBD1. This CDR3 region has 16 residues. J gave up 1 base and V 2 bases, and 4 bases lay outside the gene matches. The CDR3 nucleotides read TGTGCCAGCAGTTTACAGGGGGCTCATTCCTACAATGAGCAGTTCTTC. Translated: CASSLQGAHSYNEQFF.

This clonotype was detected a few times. CDR3 in DNA: TGTGCCAGTAGTATCGGTCGAAACGTCCCCTACGAGCAGTACTTC. Its translation is CASSIGRNVPYEQYF. The J gene is TRBJ2-7, the V gene TRBV19; D remains unclear. V was pared by 3 bases and J by 2 bases, with 14 bases between. Germline assignment: CDR1 LNHDA and CDR2 SQIVND (reference sequence). This CDR3 is 15 amino acids long.

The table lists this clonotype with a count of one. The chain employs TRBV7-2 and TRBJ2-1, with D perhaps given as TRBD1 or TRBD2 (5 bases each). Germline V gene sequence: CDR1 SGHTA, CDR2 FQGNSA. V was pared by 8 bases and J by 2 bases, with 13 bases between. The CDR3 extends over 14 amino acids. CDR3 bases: TGTGCCAGCGGACAACTAGGTCCCTACAATGAGCAGTTCTTC. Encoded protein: CASGQLGPYNEQFF.

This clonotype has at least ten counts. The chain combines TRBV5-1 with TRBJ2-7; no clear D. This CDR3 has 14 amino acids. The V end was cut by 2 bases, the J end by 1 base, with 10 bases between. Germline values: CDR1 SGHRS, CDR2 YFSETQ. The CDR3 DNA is TGCGCCAGCAGCTTCGAACAGATTTCCTACGAGCAGTACTTC. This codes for CASSFEQISYEQYF.

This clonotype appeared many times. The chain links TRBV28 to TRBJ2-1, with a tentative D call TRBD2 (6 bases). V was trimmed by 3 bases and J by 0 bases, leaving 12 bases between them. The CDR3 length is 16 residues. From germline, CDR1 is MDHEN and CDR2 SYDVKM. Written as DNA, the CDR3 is TGTGCCAGCAGTTTTGCGGGGTTTAGCTCCTACAATGAGCAGTTCTTC. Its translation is CASSFAGFSSYNEQFF.

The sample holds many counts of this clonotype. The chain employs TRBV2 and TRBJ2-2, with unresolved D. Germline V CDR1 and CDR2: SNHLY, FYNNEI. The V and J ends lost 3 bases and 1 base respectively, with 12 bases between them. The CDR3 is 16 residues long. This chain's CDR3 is CASSDLGMVNTGELFF. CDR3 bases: TGTGCCAGCAGTGATTTGGGGATGGTGAACACCGGGGAGCTGTTTTTT. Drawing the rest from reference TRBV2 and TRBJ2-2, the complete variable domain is EPEVTQTPSHQVTQMGQEVILRCVPISNHLYFYWYRQILGQKVEFLVSFYNNEISEKSEIFDDQFSVERPDGSNFTLKIRSTKLEDSAMYFCASSDLGMVNTGELFFGEGSRLTVL.

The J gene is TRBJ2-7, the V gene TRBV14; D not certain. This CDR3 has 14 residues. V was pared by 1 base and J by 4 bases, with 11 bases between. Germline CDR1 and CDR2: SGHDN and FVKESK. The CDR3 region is CASSQVDLFYEQYF. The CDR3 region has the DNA TGTGCCAGCAGCCAAGTCGATCTCTTTTACGAGCAGTACTTC.

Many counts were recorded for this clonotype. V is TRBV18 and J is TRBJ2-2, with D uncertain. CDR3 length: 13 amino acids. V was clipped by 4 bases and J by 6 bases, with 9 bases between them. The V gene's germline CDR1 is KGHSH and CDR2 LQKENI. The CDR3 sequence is CASSQERAGELFF. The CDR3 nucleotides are TGTGCCAGCTCACAAGAAAGAGCCGGGGAGCTGTTTTTT. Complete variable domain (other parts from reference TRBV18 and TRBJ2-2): NAGVMQNPRHLVRRRGQEARLRCSPMKGHSHVYWYRQLPEEGLKFMVYLQKENIIDESGMPKERFSAEFPKEGPSILRIQQVVRGDSAAYFCASSQERAGELFFGEGSRLTVL.

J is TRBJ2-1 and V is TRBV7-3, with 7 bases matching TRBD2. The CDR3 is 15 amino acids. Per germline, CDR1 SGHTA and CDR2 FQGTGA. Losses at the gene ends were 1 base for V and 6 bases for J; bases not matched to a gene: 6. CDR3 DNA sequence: TGTGCCAGCAGCTTAAATCGGGCGGGAGCCAATGAGCAGTTCTTC. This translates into CASSLNRAGANEQFF.

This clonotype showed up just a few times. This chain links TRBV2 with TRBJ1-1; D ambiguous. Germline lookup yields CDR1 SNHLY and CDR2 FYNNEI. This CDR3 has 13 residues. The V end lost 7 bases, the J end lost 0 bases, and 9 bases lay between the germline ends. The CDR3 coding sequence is TGTGCCAGCACCTATGGCTTGAACACTGAAGCTTTCTTT. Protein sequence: CASTYGLNTEAFF.

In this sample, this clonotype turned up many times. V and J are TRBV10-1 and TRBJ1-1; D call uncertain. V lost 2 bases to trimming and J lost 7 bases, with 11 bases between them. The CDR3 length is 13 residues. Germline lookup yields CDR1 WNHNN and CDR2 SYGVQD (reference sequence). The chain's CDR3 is CASSESYRGEAFF. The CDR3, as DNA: TGCGCCAGCAGTGAGAGTTACCGGGGTGAAGCTTTCTTT.

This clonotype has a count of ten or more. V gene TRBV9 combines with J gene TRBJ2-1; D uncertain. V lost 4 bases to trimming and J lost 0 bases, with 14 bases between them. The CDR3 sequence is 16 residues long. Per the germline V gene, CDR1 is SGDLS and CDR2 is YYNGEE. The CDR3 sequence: CASSSEVTSSYNEQFF. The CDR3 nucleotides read TGTGCCAGCAGCTCAGAAGTAACCAGCTCCTACAATGAGCAGTTCTTC. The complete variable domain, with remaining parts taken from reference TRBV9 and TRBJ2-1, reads DSGVTQTPKHLITATGQRVTLRCSPRSGDLSVYWYQQSLDQGLQFLIQYYNGEERAKGNILERFSAQQFPDLHSELNLSSLELGDSALYFCASSSEVTSSYNEQFFGPGTRLTVL.

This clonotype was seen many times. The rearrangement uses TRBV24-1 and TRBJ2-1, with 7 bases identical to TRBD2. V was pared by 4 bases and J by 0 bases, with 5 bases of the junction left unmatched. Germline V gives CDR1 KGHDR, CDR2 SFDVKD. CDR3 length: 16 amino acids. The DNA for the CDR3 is TGTGCCACCAGTGACCCGGGGGGAGGCTCCTACAATGAGCAGTTCTTC. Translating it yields CATSDPGGGSYNEQFF.

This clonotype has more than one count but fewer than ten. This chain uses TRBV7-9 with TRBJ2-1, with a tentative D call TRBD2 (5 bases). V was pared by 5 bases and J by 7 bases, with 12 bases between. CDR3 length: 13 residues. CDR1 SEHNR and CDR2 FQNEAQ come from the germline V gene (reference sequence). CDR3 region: CASSRLAANEQFF. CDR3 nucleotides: TGTGCCAGCAGCCGTCTAGCAGCAAATGAGCAGTTCTTC.

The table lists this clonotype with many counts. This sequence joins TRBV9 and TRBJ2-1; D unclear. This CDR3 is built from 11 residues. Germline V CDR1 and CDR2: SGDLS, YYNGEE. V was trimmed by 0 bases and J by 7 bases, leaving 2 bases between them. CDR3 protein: CASSVENEQFF. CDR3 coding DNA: TGTGCCAGCAGCGTAGAAAATGAGCAGTTCTTC. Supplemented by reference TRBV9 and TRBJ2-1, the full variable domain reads DSGVTQTPKHLITATGQRVTLRCSPRSGDLSVYWYQQSLDQGLQFLIQYYNGEERAKGNILERFSAQQFPDLHSELNLSSLELGDSALYFCASSVENEQFFGPGTRLTVL.

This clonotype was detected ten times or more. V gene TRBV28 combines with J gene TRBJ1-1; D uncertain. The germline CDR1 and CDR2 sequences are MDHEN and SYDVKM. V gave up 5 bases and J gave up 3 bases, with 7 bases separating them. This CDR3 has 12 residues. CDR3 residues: CASSPIYTEAFF. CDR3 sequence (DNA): TGTGCCAGCAGTCCAATTTACACTGAAGCTTTCTTT.

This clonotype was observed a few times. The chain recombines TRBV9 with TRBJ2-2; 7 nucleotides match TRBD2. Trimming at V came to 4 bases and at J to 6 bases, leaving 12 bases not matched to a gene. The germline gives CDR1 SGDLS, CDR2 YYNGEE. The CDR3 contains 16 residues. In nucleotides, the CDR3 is TGTGCCAGCAGCCCACAAGGCGGGAGTGGTTCCGGGGAGCTGTTTTTT. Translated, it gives CASSPQGGSGSGELFF.

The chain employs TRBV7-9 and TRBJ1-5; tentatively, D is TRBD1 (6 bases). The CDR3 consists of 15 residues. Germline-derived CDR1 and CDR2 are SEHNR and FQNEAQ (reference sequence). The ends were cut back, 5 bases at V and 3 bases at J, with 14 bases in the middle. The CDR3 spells CASSGTDSLNQPQHF. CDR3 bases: TGTGCCAGCAGCGGAACGGACAGCCTCAATCAGCCCCAGCATTTT.

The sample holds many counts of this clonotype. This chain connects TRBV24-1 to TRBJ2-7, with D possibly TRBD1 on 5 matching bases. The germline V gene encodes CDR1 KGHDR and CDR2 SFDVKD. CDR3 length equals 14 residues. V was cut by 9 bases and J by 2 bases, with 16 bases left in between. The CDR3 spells CATQSSQGPYEQYF. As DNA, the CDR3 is TGTGCCACCCAATCGTCGCAGGGCCCCTACGAGCAGTACTTC.

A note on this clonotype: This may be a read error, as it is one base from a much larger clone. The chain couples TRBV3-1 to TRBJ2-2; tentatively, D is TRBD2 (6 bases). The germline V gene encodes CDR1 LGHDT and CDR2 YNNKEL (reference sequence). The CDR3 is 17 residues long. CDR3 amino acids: CASSGSGSSQITGELSF. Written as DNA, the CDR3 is TGTGCCAGCAGCGGGAGCGGGTCCTCCCAAATCACCGGGGAGCTGTCTTTT.